This T cell receptor (beta chain) was recorded in a study of T cells after yellow fever vaccination. This clonotype has more than one count but fewer than ten. TCRdb passed the 5' RACE reads through MiXCR, listing each CDR3 protein once. The sample includes some 390,000 distinct CDR3 sequences, 6.2% of them seen just once. The CDR3 has 16 amino acids. The V gene end was trimmed by 5 bases and the J gene end by 2 bases; junction bases not matched to a gene: 10. The germline V gene encodes CDR1 SGHKS and CDR2 YYEKEE (reference sequence). This chain links TRBV5-5 with TRBJ2-1; 7 nucleotides line up with TRBD2. The sequenced sample was PBMCs, obtained 5 days after the yellow fever booster vaccination. The sequence was obtained from a man younger than 45 who received the YFV17D yellow fever vaccine. CDR3 region: CASRTLGGGAYNEQFF. CDR3 DNA: TGTGCCAGCAGGACTTTGGGGGGGGGTGCCTACAATGAGCAGTTCTTC.